A single sample gave rise to the 18 T cell receptor beta chains below, sequenced in a study of T cells in Graves' hyperthyroidism and ophthalmopathy. TCR beta CDR3 regions were amplified from RNA transcripts. During a first-round RT-PCR of the TCR CDR3, the HTBI primer set was used. TCRdb re-analysed the multiplex PCR reads in MiXCR, keeping a single row per CDR3 protein. Of approximately 610,000 distinct CDR3 sequences listed, around 15% are singletons. Material for sequencing was blood. Every receptor here comes from a woman aged 40 to 55 with Graves' ophthalmopathy.

This clonotype was observed a handful of times. The chain recombines TRBV6-1 with TRBJ1-5; D perhaps matches TRBD1 (5 bases). V was trimmed by 8 bases and J by 5 bases, leaving 10 bases between them. Germline loops: CDR1 MNHNS, CDR2 SASEGT. This CDR3 is 12 amino acids long. CDR3 DNA sequence: TGTGCCAGCGGGAGCAGGGATCAGCCCCAGCATTTT. Protein: CASGSRDQPQHF.

This clonotype has only a few counts. CDR3 in DNA: TGCGCCAGCAGCTCTACTAGCATCGGCGAGCAGTACTTC. Protein: CASSSTSIGEQYF. The chain carries TRBV5-1 and TRBJ2-7, with a weak D call TRBD2 (6 bases). The length of the CDR3 is 13 residues. The germline gives CDR1 SGHRS, CDR2 YFSETQ. The V and J ends lost 3 bases and 6 bases respectively, with 13 bases between them. The whole variable domain, filled in from reference TRBV5-1 and TRBJ2-7, reads KAGVTQTPRYLIKTRGQQVTLSCSPISGHRSVSWYQQTPGQGLQFLFEYFSETQRNKGNFPGRFSGRQFSNSRSEMNVSTLELGDSALYLCASSSTSIGEQYFGPGTRLTVT.

Note on this clonotype: A much larger clone sits a single nucleotide away, making a read error possible. V is TRBV12-3 or TRBV12-4 and J is TRBJ2-7; 11 nucleotides align to TRBD2. This CDR3 contains 15 residues. The V segment lost 6 bases and the J segment 4 bases; nucleotides outside the gene matches: 8. CDR3 region: CASRPGLAVGYEQYF. The CDR3 bases are TGTGCCAGCAGGCCGGGACTAGCGGTAGGGTACGAGCAGTACTTC.

This clonotype was observed at least ten times. The V gene is TRBV29-1, the J gene TRBJ2-5; TRBD1 is a possible D gene (5 bases). Germline V lookup: CDR1 SQVTM, CDR2 ANQGSEA. Trimming left V 2 bases short and J 1 base short, with 8 bases between. This CDR3 has 13 residues. The CDR3: CSVEPRAQETQYF. Here the CDR3 DNA reads TGCAGCGTTGAACCCAGGGCCCAAGAGACCCAGTACTTC.

This clonotype occurred many times. The chain is built from TRBV6-2 or TRBV6-3 and TRBJ2-7, with D uncertain. Germline V CDR1 and CDR2: MNHEY, SVGEGT. The CDR3 contains 12 residues. Trimming left V 9 bases short and J 3 bases short, with 12 bases between. This CDR3 is CASSPADYEQYF. The CDR3, as DNA: TGTGCCAGTAGTCCCGCCGACTACGAGCAGTACTTC.

In its sample, this clonotype was seen many times. The chain carries TRBV6-2 or TRBV6-3 and TRBJ2-4; D perhaps matches TRBD2 (5 bases). V was cut by 6 bases and J by 0 bases, with 15 bases left in between. Per the germline V gene, CDR1 is MNHEY and CDR2 is SVGEGT. This CDR3 is 16 amino acids long. CDR3 sequence: CASRPRGELAKNIQYF. Here the CDR3 DNA reads TGTGCCAGCAGACCCCGGGGAGAGTTAGCCAAAAACATTCAGTACTTC.

This clonotype was recorded many times. The chain combines TRBV20-1 with TRBJ1-1, with 7 bases fitting TRBD1. The germline CDR1 and CDR2 sequences are DFQATT and SNEGSKA (reference sequence). V lost 3 bases to trimming and J lost 0 bases; unmatched junction nucleotides: 4. The CDR3 length is 14 residues. Here the CDR3 reads CSARATGLNTEAFF. CDR3 nucleotides: TGCAGTGCTAGGGCGACAGGGTTGAACACTGAAGCTTTCTTT.

This clonotype was counted ten times or more. The chain uses TRBV7-9 and TRBJ2-5; 9 bases fit TRBD2. J lost 3 bases, V lost 5 bases, and 7 bases had no gene match. The CDR3 spans 15 residues. Per the germline V gene, CDR1 is SEHNR and CDR2 is FQNEAQ (reference sequence). DNA for the CDR3: TGTGCCAGCAGCCCGCGACTAGCGGAAAAAGAGACCCAGTACTTC. This translates into CASSPRLAEKETQYF.

This clonotype has only a few counts. V and J are TRBV30 and TRBJ1-5; a weak D match, TRBD1 (5 bases). The V and J ends lost 2 bases and 3 bases respectively, with 14 bases between them. Germline V gene lookup returns CDR1 GTSNPN and CDR2 SVGIG (reference sequence). The CDR3 spans 15 residues. As DNA, the CDR3 is TGTGCCTGGAGTTGGGGCAGTTCAAACAATCAGCCCCAGCATTTT. It specifies CAWSWGSSNNQPQHF. Full variable domain (rest looked up from reference TRBV30 and TRBJ1-5): SQTIHQWPATLVQPVGSPLSLECTVEGTSNPNLYWYRQAAGRGLQLLFYSVGIGQISSEVPQNLSASRPQDRQFILSSKKLLLSDSGFYLCAWSWGSSNNQPQHFGDGTRLSIL.

This clonotype was recorded at least ten times. This chain links TRBV12-3 or TRBV12-4 with TRBJ2-5, with D possibly called TRBD1 or TRBD2 (5 bases each). This CDR3 is built from 15 residues. The germline V and J ends were trimmed by 5 bases and 1 base, with 14 bases remaining between them. In nucleotides, the CDR3 is TGTGCCAGCAGTCTAAGAGCGGACACCCAAGAGACCCAGTACTTC. Its protein is CASSLRADTQETQYF.

The CDR3 sequence: CAWSVERPGELFF. Here the CDR3 DNA reads TGTGCCTGGAGTGTAGAGAGACCCGGGGAGCTGTTTTTT. The rearrangement links TRBV30 to TRBJ2-2; D not resolved. The germline gives CDR1 GTSNPN, CDR2 SVGIG (reference sequence). This CDR3 spans 13 amino acids. V lost 0 bases and J 6 bases, leaving 8 bases between the germline ends.

The J gene is TRBJ2-1, the V gene TRBV7-9, with a tentative D call TRBD2 (6 bases). CDR1 and CDR2 from the germline V gene are SEHNR and FQNEAQ (reference sequence). The CDR3 is 14 amino acids. V was clipped by 7 bases and J by 3 bases, with 13 bases between them. CDR3 sequence (DNA): TGTGCCAGCACCCGACAGACTAGCTACAATGAGCAGTTCTTC. As protein: CASTRQTSYNEQFF.

Many counts were recorded for this clonotype. The chain joins TRBV2 to TRBJ1-5; D call uncertain. Trimming took off 10 bases at V and 0 bases at J, with 10 bases between the two ends. This CDR3 comprises 13 residues. Germline V gives CDR1 SNHLY, CDR2 FYNNEI. This CDR3 reads CATSQDSNQPQHF. CDR3 DNA: TGTGCCACTTCCCAGGATAGCAATCAGCCCCAGCATTTT.

The V and J genes are TRBV18 and TRBJ2-7; 7 bases are a match to TRBD1. The CDR3 is 14 amino acids. In germline, CDR1 is KGHSH, CDR2 LQKENI. The trim removed 2 bases at V and 3 bases at J, leaving 4 bases unmatched. The CDR3 here is CASSPLRTGYEQYF. DNA of the CDR3: TGTGCCAGCTCACCATTACGGACAGGCTACGAGCAGTACTTC.

This clonotype was recorded a few times. V gene TRBV28 combines with J gene TRBJ1-1; D gene ambiguous. The V end lost 6 bases, the J end lost 0 bases, and 17 bases lay between the germline ends. Germline V gives CDR1 MDHEN, CDR2 SYDVKM. This CDR3 spans 16 amino acids. The chain's CDR3 is CASSLHPANMNTEAFF. For the CDR3, the DNA is TGTGCCAGCAGCCTCCACCCCGCCAATATGAACACTGAAGCTTTCTTT. Complete variable domain (other parts from reference TRBV28 and TRBJ1-1): DVKVTQSSRYLVKRTGEKVFLECVQDMDHENMFWYRQDPGLGLRLIYFSYDVKMKEKGDIPEGYSVSREKKERFSLILESASTNQTSMYLCASSLHPANMNTEAFFGQGTRLTVV.

The rearrangement links TRBV27 to TRBJ2-7; 11 nucleotides align to TRBD2. The CDR3 loop spans 13 amino acids. J lost 2 bases, V lost 11 bases, and 5 bases had no gene match. Germline loops: CDR1 MNHEY, CDR2 SMNVEV (reference sequence). CDR3 nucleotides: TGTGCCGGGGTGACTAGCGGGACCTACGAGCAGTACTTC. This sequence encodes CAGVTSGTYEQYF.

The rearrangement links TRBV20-1 to TRBJ2-1; TRBD2 matches at 7 bases. Trimming at V came to 5 bases and at J to 8 bases, leaving 21 bases not matched to a gene. The germline V gene has CDR1 DFQATT and CDR2 SNEGSKA (reference sequence). The CDR3 consists of 17 residues. The CDR3 loop reads CSAPLHAGAGMKYEQFF. In DNA form, the CDR3 reads TGCAGTGCTCCCCTTCATGCGGGAGCTGGGATGAAATATGAGCAGTTCTTC.

This clonotype was recorded at least ten times. The rearrangement links TRBV2 to TRBJ2-3, with 8 bases lining up with TRBD2. The CDR3 loop spans 16 amino acids. CDR1 and CDR2 (germline): SNHLY, FYNNEI. J lost 4 bases, V lost 8 bases, and 14 bases had no gene match. The CDR3 DNA reads TGTGCCAGCCCCTCCGGGGGGCGGGAGGATCCAGATACGCAGTATTTT. It translates to CASPSGGREDPDTQYF.